This TCR beta chain derives from a study of monozygotic twins with inflammatory bowel disease. Broader study findings: Using the inverse Simpson index, IBD patients had lower TCRbeta diversity than healthy co-twins.

The CDR3 loop spans 13 amino acids. Germline V gives CDR1 SQVTM, CDR2 ANQGSEA. In regard to this clonotype: Its antigen is undetermined.

Researchers generated cDNA in eight separate reactions per sample. TCRdb processed the 5' RACE reads again and assigns one entry to each CDR3 protein, with no DNA. The sample spans some 400,000 distinct CDR3 sequences; the ten largest clones claim around 2.4%. The rearrangement links TRBV29-1 to TRBJ1-1. The receptor's source is a human donor with ulcerative colitis or Crohn's disease, or a healthy co-twin of an affected twin (not recorded which). Material: blood. The chain's CDR3 is CSVGAGMNTEAFF.